This T cell receptor (beta chain) was documented in a study of control samples from healthy donors and cancer patients. The table came from immunoSEQ multiplex PCR; TCRdb's copy has only in-frame clones and leaves some out. The table has about 55,000 clones, around 97% seen once. Germline CDR1 reads MNHNY; CDR2 reads SVGAGI (reference sequence). The length of the CDR3 is 15 residues. V trimming: 5 bases; J trimming: 1 base; junction bases outside the gene matches: 7. The chain is built from TRBV6-6 and TRBJ1-1; 7 bases map to TRBD1. The sequence derives from a woman in her twenties or thirties in good health. Specimen: blood. CDR3 nucleotide sequence: TGTGCCAGCAGTCTCAGGGGGAAGGCGAACACTGAAGCTTTCTTT. Protein sequence: CASSLRGKANTEAFF.